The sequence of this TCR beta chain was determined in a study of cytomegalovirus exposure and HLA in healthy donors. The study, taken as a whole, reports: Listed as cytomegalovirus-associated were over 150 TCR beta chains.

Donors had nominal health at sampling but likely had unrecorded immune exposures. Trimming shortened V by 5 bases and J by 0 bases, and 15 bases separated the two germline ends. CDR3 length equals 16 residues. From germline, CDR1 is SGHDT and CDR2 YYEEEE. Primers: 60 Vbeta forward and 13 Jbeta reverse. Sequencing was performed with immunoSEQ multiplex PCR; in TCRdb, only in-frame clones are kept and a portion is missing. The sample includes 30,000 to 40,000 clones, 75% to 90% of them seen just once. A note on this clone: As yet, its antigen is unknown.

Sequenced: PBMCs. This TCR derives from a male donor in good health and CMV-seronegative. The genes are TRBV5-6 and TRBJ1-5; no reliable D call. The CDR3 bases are TGTGCCAGCAGAAGTCAAAATGGCCCTAGCAATCAGCCCCAGCATTTT. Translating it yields CASRSQNGPSNQPQHF.